The 23 T cell receptor beta chains given below trace back to one sample, sequenced in a study of blood T cell repertoires in COVID-19. Using immunoSEQ multiplex PCR, the repertoire was profiled, and TCRdb retains in-frame clones only, with some absent. The sample has approximately 170,000 clones, 86% seen once. Sample: peripheral blood. The receptors stem from an older woman with acute or convalescent COVID-19.

The chain couples TRBV6-5 to TRBJ1-2; D not certain. The germline CDR1 and CDR2 sequences are MNHEY and SVGAGI. The length of the CDR3 is 15 residues. V lost 2 bases to trimming and J lost 0 bases, with 10 bases between them. The CDR3 reads CASSYSNRANYGYTF. The CDR3 coding sequence is TGTGCCAGCAGTTACAGTAACAGAGCTAACTATGGCTACACCTTC.

The chain uses TRBV7-9 and TRBJ2-5; D may be TRBD2 (6 bases). V was cut by 4 bases and J by 1 base, with 16 bases left in between. This CDR3 contains 16 residues. Germline-derived CDR1 and CDR2 are SEHNR and FQNEAQ (reference sequence). The CDR3 sequence is CASSSLSGESQETQYF. Here the CDR3 DNA reads TGTGCCAGCAGCTCTCTTAGCGGAGAATCCCAAGAGACCCAGTACTTC.

This clone was found a few times. The rearrangement links TRBV9 to TRBJ2-7; 7 bases agree with TRBD2. Unmatched junction bases numbered 14, after V lost 3 bases and J lost 2 bases. This CDR3 spans 17 amino acids. Per the germline V gene, CDR1 is SGDLS and CDR2 is YYNGEE. The CDR3 reads CASSAALTSERPYEQYF. Here the CDR3 DNA reads TGTGCCAGCAGCGCCGCCCTCACTAGCGAGCGGCCCTACGAGCAGTACTTC.

The chain couples TRBV3-1 (or the pseudogene TRBV3-2) to TRBJ1-5; 7 positions agree with TRBD1. Germline assignment: CDR1 LGHDT and CDR2 YNNKEL (reference sequence). Losses at the gene ends were 3 bases for V and 6 bases for J; bases not matched to a gene: 5. This CDR3 comprises 14 residues. The CDR3 coding sequence is TGTGCCAGCAGCCAGTTACAGGGGAGTCAGCCCCAGCATTTT. Its translation is CASSQLQGSQPQHF.

The V call is TRBV19, the J call TRBJ2-5; 7 positions match TRBD2. The germline V gene encodes CDR1 LNHDA and CDR2 SQIVND (reference sequence). J was trimmed by 5 bases and V by 2 bases; bases with no gene match: 5. This CDR3 region has 14 residues. CDR3 sequence: CASSISLGGETQYF. DNA of the CDR3: TGTGCCAGTAGTATATCCCTGGGAGGGGAGACCCAGTACTTC.

The V and J genes are TRBV5-4 and TRBJ1-2; 10 positions match TRBD1. After removal of 0 bases from V and 4 bases from J, the junction contained 6 bases not matched to a gene. Germline V lookup: CDR1 SGHNT, CDR2 YYREEE (reference sequence). The CDR3 extends over 16 amino acids. The CDR3, as DNA: TGTGCCAGCAGCTTGGGACAGGGGGCTTACGGCTATGGCTACACCTTC. Its translation is CASSLGQGAYGYGYTF.

The V call is TRBV7-3, the J call TRBJ2-1, with D possibly being TRBD1 (6 bases). The CDR3 covers 15 residues. Trimming removed 2 bases from V and 5 bases from J, with 13 bases in between. Germline CDR1 reads SGHTA; CDR2 reads FQGTGA. The CDR3 reads CASSLGNRVHNEQFF. CDR3 bases: TGTGCCAGCAGCTTAGGGAACAGGGTACACAATGAGCAGTTCTTC. The full variable domain, with the rest looked up from reference TRBV7-3 and TRBJ2-1, is GAGVSQTPSNKVTEKGKYVELRCDPISGHTALYWYRQSLGQGPEFLIYFQGTGAADDSGLPNDRFFAVRPEGSVSTLKIQRTERGDSAVYLCASSLGNRVHNEQFFGPGTRLTVL.

This rearrangement joins TRBV7-2 to TRBJ1-3, with D possibly TRBD1 on 5 matching bases. Germline CDR1 SGHTA, CDR2 FQGNSA. The CDR3 loop spans 15 amino acids. Trimming stripped 3 bases from V and 1 base from J, with 10 bases between. In DNA, the CDR3 is TGTGCCAGCAGCTTCCAGGGCGGTTCTGGAAACACCATATATTTT. This codes for CASSFQGGSGNTIYF.

J is TRBJ2-5 and V is TRBV28; 8 bases align to TRBD1. CDR3 length: 15 amino acids. The V gene end was trimmed by 8 bases and the J gene end by 1 base; junction bases not matched to a gene: 9. Looked up from germline, CDR1 is MDHEN and CDR2 is SYDVKM. This CDR3 reads CASEPSDRVQETQYF. In DNA form, the CDR3 reads TGTGCCAGCGAACCCTCGGACAGGGTCCAAGAGACCCAGTACTTC. Combining the CDR3 with reference TRBV28 and TRBJ2-5 gives the whole variable domain DVKVTQSSRYLVKRTGEKVFLECVQDMDHENMFWYRQDPGLGLRLIYFSYDVKMKEKGDIPEGYSVSREKKERFSLILESASTNQTSMYLCASEPSDRVQETQYFGPGTRLLVL.

The chain joins TRBV6-5 to TRBJ2-7; 9 bases map to TRBD2. The V and J ends lost 7 bases and 3 bases, in that order; junction bases with no gene match: 7. Germline-derived CDR1 and CDR2 are MNHEY and SVGAGI. The CDR3 is 14 residues long. CDR3 in DNA: TGTGCCAGCACCTTCCTAGCGGGGAGCTACGAGCAGTACTTC. As protein: CASTFLAGSYEQYF.

The V call is TRBV7-2, the J call TRBJ2-1; TRBD2 matches 7 bases. The CDR3 runs to 16 residues. V lost 3 bases, J lost 4 bases, and 9 bases stayed unmatched. CDR1 SGHTA and CDR2 FQGNSA come from the germline V gene. The DNA of the CDR3 is TGTGCCAGCAGCTTCTCGAGCGGGAACTTGTACAATGAGCAGTTCTTC. Protein: CASSFSSGNLYNEQFF.

The chain carries TRBV11-2 and TRBJ2-2; 9 bases fit TRBD2. Germline CDR1 is SGHAT and CDR2 is FQNNGV. V lost 3 bases, J lost 5 bases, and 4 bases stayed unmatched. This CDR3 comprises 15 residues. CDR3 DNA sequence: TGTGCCAGCAGCTTTAGCGGGAGCGGTACCGGGGAGCTGTTTTTT. Amino acids: CASSFSGSGTGELFF.

V and J are TRBV5-1 and TRBJ2-3, with 11 bases fitting TRBD1. With 7 bases clipped from V and 4 bases from J, the junction kept 8 bases outside the gene matches. CDR3 size: 15 residues. CDR1 SGHRS and CDR2 YFSETQ come from the germline V gene. The CDR3 is CASRPGQGGADTQYF. CDR3 in DNA: TGCGCCAGCCGGCCGGGACAGGGGGGCGCAGATACGCAGTATTTT.

The V and J genes are TRBV28 and TRBJ2-3; 10 bases align to TRBD2. The V gene's germline CDR1 is MDHEN and CDR2 SYDVKM. This CDR3 is 16 amino acids long. Trimming removed 7 bases from V and 1 base from J; junction bases left unmatched: 8. The CDR3 sequence is CASTLAGTSGTDTQYF. CDR3 in DNA: TGTGCCAGCACCTTGGCGGGGACTAGCGGCACAGATACGCAGTATTTT. The whole variable domain, remainder taken from reference TRBV28 and TRBJ2-3, is DVKVTQSSRYLVKRTGEKVFLECVQDMDHENMFWYRQDPGLGLRLIYFSYDVKMKEKGDIPEGYSVSREKKERFSLILESASTNQTSMYLCASTLAGTSGTDTQYFGPGTRLTVL.

The rearrangement joins TRBV13 to TRBJ2-1, with D uncertain. V lost 0 bases and J 6 bases, leaving 3 bases between the germline ends. Germline V gene sequence: CDR1 PRHDT, CDR2 FYEKMQ (reference sequence). The CDR3 spans 12 residues. CDR3 DNA: TGTGCCAGCAGCTTAGGCTTCAATGAGCAGTTCTTC. Encoded protein: CASSLGFNEQFF.

The table lists this clone with a few counts. This sequence joins TRBV10-3 and TRBJ1-4; D possibly corresponds to TRBD1 (5 bases). The CDR3 is made up of 14 amino acids. Germline V gene sequence: CDR1 ENHRY, CDR2 SYGVKD. Trimming left V 4 bases short and J 8 bases short, with 14 bases between. CDR3 sequence: CAISAKGNREKLFF. In nucleotides, the CDR3 is TGTGCCATCAGTGCTAAAGGGAACAGGGAAAAACTGTTTTTT.

This clone was seen a handful of times. The chain joins TRBV3-1 (or the pseudogene TRBV3-2) to TRBJ2-1; perhaps TRBD1 as D (5 bases). Trimming removed 8 bases at V and 2 bases at J, with 10 bases between. This CDR3 is built from 13 residues. The V gene's germline CDR1 is LGHDT and CDR2 YNNKEL (reference sequence). CDR3 protein: CASGAITYNEQFF. The CDR3 DNA follows: TGTGCCAGCGGGGCGATAACCTACAATGAGCAGTTCTTC.

The chain combines TRBV18 with TRBJ2-7; D might be TRBD1 (5 bases). CDR1 is KGHSH and CDR2 is LQKENI in the germline V gene. The CDR3 spans 12 residues. Trimming took off 3 bases at V and 4 bases at J, with 7 bases between the two ends. CDR3 in DNA: TGTGCCAGCTCACCTGACAGTTACGAGCAGTACTTC. The encoded protein is CASSPDSYEQYF.

V gene TRBV29-1 combines with J gene TRBJ1-1; D remains ambiguous. This CDR3 has 13 residues. Per the germline V gene, CDR1 is SQVTM and CDR2 is ANQGSEA. The ends were cut back, 3 bases at V and 3 bases at J, with 11 bases in the middle. CDR3 amino acids: CSVDRSQDTEAFF. CDR3 sequence (DNA): TGCAGCGTTGACCGAAGCCAAGACACTGAAGCTTTCTTT.

The chain is built from TRBV24-1 and TRBJ1-1; 7 bases agree with TRBD1. Germline V gene lookup returns CDR1 KGHDR and CDR2 SFDVKD. The CDR3 length is 17 residues. Trimming cost V 7 bases and J 4 bases; bases outside gene matches: 17. CDR3 amino acids: CATSDQPQTGRSTEAFF. CDR3 DNA sequence: TGTGCCACCAGCGACCAACCGCAGACAGGGCGAAGCACTGAAGCTTTCTTT.

This chain uses TRBV9 with TRBJ2-3, with a tentative D call TRBD2 (5 bases). V lost 6 bases and J 2 bases, leaving 25 bases between the germline ends. CDR1 and CDR2 (germline): SGDLS, YYNGEE. CDR3 length equals 18 residues. CDR3 loop: CASTPIIGRVEPTDTQYF. CDR3 coding DNA: TGTGCCAGCACCCCCATTATCGGGCGGGTAGAACCCACAGATACGCAGTATTTT.

The rearrangement uses TRBV19 and TRBJ1-3, with unresolved D. The V end lost 3 bases, the J end lost 0 bases, and 12 bases lay between the germline ends. The CDR3 is 16 amino acids. The germline gives CDR1 LNHDA, CDR2 SQIVND (reference sequence). This CDR3 reads CASSIYTGLSGNTIYF. CDR3 DNA sequence: TGTGCCAGTAGTATTTACACGGGTCTCTCTGGAAACACCATATATTTT.

The gene calls are TRBV6-2 or TRBV6-3 and TRBJ1-5; TRBD1 matches 12 bases. Germline V gene lookup returns CDR1 MNHEY and CDR2 SVGEGT. The CDR3 has 17 amino acids. The ends lost 3 bases at V and 6 bases at J; junction bases unmatched: 9. CDR3 sequence: CASSYEPGQGAGQPQHF. The CDR3 region has the DNA TGTGCCAGCAGTTATGAACCGGGACAGGGGGCAGGTCAGCCCCAGCATTTT.